This TCR beta chain was recovered during a study of identical twins. General study points: When twins shared out-of-frame alpha sequences, those sequences had excess low generation probability. The study drew conclusions from cross-sectional statistical analysis, not from following the same donors.

As to this clonotype: Its antigen remains unknown.

Per the germline V gene, CDR1 is MGHDK and CDR2 is SYGVNS. CDR3 size: 12 residues. Trimming removed 10 bases from V and 2 bases from J, with 12 bases in between. From the 5' RACE reads, TCRdb called clonotypes with MiXCR, one entry per CDR3 protein. The sample carries some 1,600,000 distinct CDR3 sequences, around a third recorded once. The receptor was derived from a newborn girl in good health. The chain uses TRBV25-1 and TRBJ2-7, with D uncertain. The specimen sequenced was cord blood. CDR3 residues: CAIPSGTYEQYF. The CDR3 region has the DNA TGTGCCATCCCGTCCGGTACCTACGAGCAGTACTTC.